The 23 T cell receptor beta chains below were found in one sample sequenced in a study of response to subunit inactivated influenza vaccine. TCRdb processed the RT-PCR reads anew with MiXCR; each CDR3 protein has one entry. The sample has roughly 700,000 distinct CDR3 sequences, approximately 15% seen once; the top ten hold less than 7%. The material was PBMCs from blood, obtained about 14 days before vaccination. The receptors derive from a man aged 50 to 59 who received an inactivated influenza vaccine.

This clonotype was picked up a small number of times. V usage is TRBV5-1 and J usage is TRBJ2-7; 10 bases are a match to TRBD2. CDR1 and CDR2 from the germline V gene are SGHRS and YFSETQ. V lost 4 bases, J lost 4 bases, and 11 bases stayed unmatched. The CDR3 has 16 residues. The CDR3 is CASSPRLAGGDYEQYF. For the CDR3, the DNA is TGCGCCAGCAGCCCCCGTTTAGCGGGGGGCGATTACGAGCAGTACTTC.

The chain carries TRBV7-9 and TRBJ1-6, with 7 bases aligning to TRBD1. J was trimmed by 7 bases and V by 5 bases; bases with no gene match: 8. CDR3 length equals 15 residues. Germline loops: CDR1 SEHNR, CDR2 FQNEAQ (reference sequence). In DNA form, the CDR3 reads TGTGCCAGCAGCCCTCCACAGGGGATGAATTCACCCCTCCACTTT. Protein: CASSPPQGMNSPLHF.

This clonotype was counted only a few times. The chain recombines TRBV18 with TRBJ1-2; 9 bases agree with TRBD1. J gave up 4 bases and V 3 bases, and 12 bases lay outside the gene matches. The CDR3 is 17 amino acids. Germline CDR1 is KGHSH and CDR2 is LQKENI. CDR3 region: CASSPGTGPLGGYGYTF. As DNA, the CDR3 is TGTGCCAGCTCACCCGGGACAGGGCCGTTAGGAGGCTATGGCTACACCTTC.

The chain's CDR3 is CASSYPPLYNEQFF. DNA of the CDR3: TGTGCCAGCAGTTATCCACCCTTATACAATGAGCAGTTCTTC. J is TRBJ2-1 and V is TRBV6-5; no firm D call. The CDR3 has 14 amino acids. V lost 3 bases and J lost 4, with 10 bases in between. CDR1 MNHEY and CDR2 SVGAGI come from the germline V gene.

This clonotype was counted only a few times. The gene calls are TRBV7-9 and TRBJ1-5, with D perhaps matching TRBD1 (5 bases). Trimming cost V 5 bases and J 3 bases, with 14 bases left between them. The CDR3 runs to 15 residues. From germline, CDR1 is SEHNR and CDR2 FQNEAQ (reference sequence). In DNA form, the CDR3 reads TGTGCCAGCAGCCAAAGCGGGGGGGTCAATCAGCCCCAGCATTTT. Its protein product is CASSQSGGVNQPQHF. The variable domain in full, with the rest retrieved from reference TRBV7-9 and TRBJ1-5, is DTGVSQNPRHKITKRGQNVTFRCDPISEHNRLYWYRQTLGQGPEFLTYFQNEAQLEKSRLLSDRFSAERPKGSFSTLEIQRTEQGDSAMYLCASSQSGGVNQPQHFGDGTRLSIL.

The chain has TRBV11-2 and TRBJ2-5; the D gene is possibly TRBD2 (7 bases). This CDR3 region has 14 residues. V lost 4 bases and J 1 base, leaving 10 bases between the germline ends. Germline CDR1 is SGHAT and CDR2 is FQNNGV. Here the CDR3 DNA reads TGTGCCAGCAGCTCGCGGGGGCTCCAAGAGACCCAGTACTTC. Translated: CASSSRGLQETQYF.

This clonotype was observed a few times. The chain uses TRBV11-2 and TRBJ2-7; TRBD1 aligns across 8 bases. The length of the CDR3 is 13 residues. Germline trimming cut 6 bases from V and 7 bases from J; bases unmatched to any gene: 8. The germline CDR1 and CDR2 sequences are SGHAT and FQNNGV. The CDR3 DNA sequence: TGTGCCAGCAGATCGACAGGGGCGGGGGAGCAGTACTTC. As protein: CASRSTGAGEQYF.

This clonotype was counted only a few times. V and J are TRBV29-1 and TRBJ2-1; D perhaps matches TRBD2 (6 bases). V lost 7 bases to trimming and J lost 7 bases, with 17 bases between them. CDR3 length equals 13 residues. The germline V gene encodes CDR1 SQVTM and CDR2 ANQGSEA. For the CDR3, the DNA is TGCAGCGGGGACTTTGCGAACTTAAATGAGCAGTTCTTC. Translated: CSGDFANLNEQFF.

Ten or more counts support this clonotype. The V call is TRBV29-1, the J call TRBJ2-7, with 8 positions matching TRBD1. Germline CDR1 is SQVTM and CDR2 is ANQGSEA. Trimming removed 7 bases from V and 4 bases from J; junction bases left unmatched: 6. This CDR3 spans 12 amino acids. CDR3 sequence: CSARQGSYEQYF. CDR3 sequence (DNA): TGCAGCGCCCGACAGGGGAGTTACGAGCAGTACTTC.

This clonotype was observed a handful of times. J is TRBJ2-3 and V is TRBV4-3; D gene ambiguous. Trimming removed 0 bases from V and 5 bases from J, with 18 bases in between. The CDR3 is made up of 17 amino acids. Germline V lookup: CDR1 LGHNA, CDR2 YSLEER. The CDR3 reads CASSQDWANSMEDTQYF. CDR3 DNA: TGCGCCAGCAGCCAAGATTGGGCCAACTCAATGGAAGATACGCAGTATTTT.

In regard to this clonotype: Mismatch with germline at one junction end may stem from a read error. The chain joins TRBV24-1 to TRBJ2-1; D possibly matches TRBD1 or TRBD2 (6 bases each). The CDR3 extends over 19 amino acids. CDR1 and CDR2 (germline): KGHDR, SFDVKD. CDR3 coding DNA: TGTGCCACCAGTGATTTGCCCGGACGAGGGGGGAGCTCCTACAATGAGCAGATCTTC. Translation gives CATSDLPGRGGSSYNEQIF.

This clonotype turned up a few times. The CDR3, as DNA: TGCAGTGCACTTAGGACAGGCACGTTGAGCACCGGGGAGCTGTTTTTT. It codes for CSALRTGTLSTGELFF. The rearrangement uses TRBV20-1 and TRBJ2-2; 7 bases fit TRBD1. Germline V gene data show CDR1 as DFQATT and CDR2 as SNEGSKA (reference sequence). The CDR3 runs 16 residues. Unmatched junction bases numbered 14, after V lost 6 bases and J lost 4 bases.

This chain uses TRBV20-1 with TRBJ1-5; a possible D gene is TRBD1 (6 bases). This CDR3 has 17 amino acids. V was trimmed by 7 bases and J by 0 bases, leaving 22 bases between them. Germline V gives CDR1 DFQATT, CDR2 SNEGSKA (reference sequence). CDR3 sequence (DNA): TGCAGTGATAGGGGGGGGACCAACGAGTTTAGCAATCAGCCCCAGCATTTT. This encodes CSDRGGTNEFSNQPQHF.

The gene calls are TRBV19 and TRBJ2-7, with TRBD1 matching over 8 bases. Per the germline V gene, CDR1 is LNHDA and CDR2 is SQIVND (reference sequence). This CDR3 has 15 amino acids. J was trimmed by 4 bases and V by 5 bases; bases with no gene match: 10. The CDR3 sequence: CASSLISGTGYEQYF. CDR3 DNA sequence: TGTGCCAGTAGTCTAATTTCCGGGACAGGATACGAGCAGTACTTC.

This clonotype was detected ten times or more. CDR3 in amino acids: CSASGPLYYEQYF. CDR3 nucleotides: TGCAGTGCTAGCGGCCCCTTGTACTACGAGCAGTACTTC. The chain couples TRBV20-1 to TRBJ2-7; D unresolved. The germline CDR1 and CDR2 sequences are DFQATT and SNEGSKA (reference sequence). Trimming took 3 bases from V and 3 from J, leaving 12 bases between them. This CDR3 comprises 13 residues.

This clonotype was counted a few times. The V call is TRBV6-1, the J call TRBJ2-3; weak D call: TRBD2 (5 bases). CDR3 length: 16 amino acids. Deletions cut 2 bases from V and 0 bases from J, with 12 bases between. Per germline, CDR1 MNHNS and CDR2 SASEGT. CDR3 sequence (DNA): TGTGCCAGCAGTGAATATCGGGGAACTAGCACAGATACGCAGTATTTT. This translates into CASSEYRGTSTDTQYF.

This sequence joins TRBV9 and TRBJ2-2, with 13 bases fitting TRBD2. V shed 5 bases and J 1 base; nucleotides not matched to a gene: 5. The CDR3 consists of 17 residues. Germline V gene lookup returns CDR1 SGDLS and CDR2 YYNGEE. The CDR3 region is CASRTTSGGKNTGELFF. In nucleotides, the CDR3 is TGTGCCAGCAGGACGACTAGCGGGGGGAAGAACACCGGGGAGCTGTTTTTT.

This clonotype has more than one count but fewer than ten. The chain is built from TRBV27 and TRBJ1-3; D perhaps matches TRBD1 (6 bases). The CDR3 consists of 14 residues. In germline, CDR1 is MNHEY, CDR2 SMNVEV (reference sequence). Trimming stripped 5 bases from V and 2 bases from J, with 10 bases between. CDR3 DNA sequence: TGTGCCAGCAGTCAACAGGGTACTGGAAACACCATATATTTT. Its protein is CASSQQGTGNTIYF.

The CDR3 region is CASSQRGSSTGGELFF. The CDR3 DNA reads TGTGCCAGCAGCCAAAGGGGGAGCTCGACGGGTGGGGAGCTGTTTTTT. This chain links TRBV7-9 with TRBJ2-2, with D possibly matching TRBD1 (6 bases). The ends were cut back, 5 bases at V and 8 bases at J, with 21 bases in the middle. The CDR3 is 16 residues long. Germline values: CDR1 SEHNR, CDR2 FQNEAQ (reference sequence). Full variable domain (remainder filled in from reference TRBV7-9 and TRBJ2-2): DTGVSQNPRHKITKRGQNVTFRCDPISEHNRLYWYRQTLGQGPEFLTYFQNEAQLEKSRLLSDRFSAERPKGSFSTLEIQRTEQGDSAMYLCASSQRGSSTGGELFFGEGSRLTVL.

The rearrangement links TRBV10-3 to TRBJ2-7; D tentatively fits TRBD1 or TRBD2 (6 bases each). The CDR3 contains 15 residues. V lost 8 bases and J lost 2, with 19 bases in between. From germline, CDR1 is ENHRY and CDR2 SYGVKD. In DNA form, the CDR3 reads TGTGCCATCGCCGGGACTCAGGGGAGCCCCTACGAGCAGTACTTC. Translated: CAIAGTQGSPYEQYF.

This clonotype has a handful of counts. The chain combines TRBV30 with TRBJ2-3; D unresolved. Germline values: CDR1 GTSNPN, CDR2 SVGIG (reference sequence). The V end lost 2 bases, the J end lost 4 bases, and 4 bases lay between the germline ends. The CDR3 sequence is 11 residues long. The CDR3 reads CAWSPADTQYF. DNA of the CDR3: TGTGCCTGGAGTCCCGCAGATACGCAGTATTTT.

The gene calls are TRBV20-1 and TRBJ2-7; D call uncertain. The CDR3 is 15 amino acids. Between the trimmed V and J ends, which lost 0 bases and 1 base, there was a span of 13 bases. Per the germline V gene, CDR1 is DFQATT and CDR2 is SNEGSKA (reference sequence). The CDR3 nucleotides are TGCAGTGCTAGAGATCCTCCGCGCGGTTCCTACGAGCAGTACTTC. This encodes CSARDPPRGSYEQYF.

The chain employs TRBV4-1 and TRBJ2-7; the match to TRBD1 covers 9 bases. Looked up from germline, CDR1 is MGHRA and CDR2 is YSYEKL. CDR3 length equals 15 residues. The V gene end was trimmed by 2 bases and the J gene end by 3 bases; junction bases not matched to a gene: 5. CDR3 amino acids: CASSQQQGAGYEQYF. The DNA for the CDR3 is TGCGCCAGCAGCCAACAACAGGGGGCCGGCTACGAGCAGTACTTC.